Detailed here is one T cell receptor beta chain. Used for diagnoses were clinical symptoms, serum thyroxine and TRAb, thyroid ultrasound and orbital computed tomography. The PBMCs studied were ones that came from around 10 ml fresh peripheral blood. This entry comes from a study of T cells in Graves' hyperthyroidism and ophthalmopathy. Germline CDR1 and CDR2: MNHEY and SMNVEV (reference sequence). With 6 bases clipped from V and 9 bases from J, the junction kept 4 bases outside the gene matches. The CDR3 spans 12 residues. RNA transcripts yielded amplified TCR beta CDR3 regions. During a first-round RT-PCR of the TCR CDR3, the HTBI primer set was used. TCRdb called the multiplex PCR reads again in MiXCR, with one record for every CDR3 protein. The data hold 500,000 to 650,000 distinct CDR3 sequences, with 15% to 20% observed a single time.

The chain recombines TRBV27 with TRBJ2-1; the match to TRBD2 covers 8 bases. The sequence was obtained from a man aged 40-49 years with Graves' ophthalmopathy. Sequenced: blood. DNA of the CDR3: TGTGCCAGCAGACGGGGGGGTGGTGAGCAGTTCTTC. This gives the protein CASRRGGGEQFF.